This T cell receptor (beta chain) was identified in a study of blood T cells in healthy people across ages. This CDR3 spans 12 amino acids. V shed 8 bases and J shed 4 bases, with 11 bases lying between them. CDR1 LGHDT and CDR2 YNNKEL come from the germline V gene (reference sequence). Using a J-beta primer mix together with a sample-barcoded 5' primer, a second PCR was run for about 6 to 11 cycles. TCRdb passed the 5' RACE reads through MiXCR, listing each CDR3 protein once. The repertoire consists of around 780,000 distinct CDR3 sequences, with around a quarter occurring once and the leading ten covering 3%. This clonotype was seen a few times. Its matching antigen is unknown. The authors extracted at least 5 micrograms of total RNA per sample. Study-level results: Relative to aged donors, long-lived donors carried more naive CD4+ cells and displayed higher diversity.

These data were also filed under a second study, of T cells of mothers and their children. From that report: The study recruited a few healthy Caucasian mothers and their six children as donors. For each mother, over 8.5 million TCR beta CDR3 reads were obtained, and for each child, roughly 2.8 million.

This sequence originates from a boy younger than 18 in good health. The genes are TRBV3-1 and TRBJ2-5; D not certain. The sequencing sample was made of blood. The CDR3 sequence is CASAGNRETQYF. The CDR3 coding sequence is TGTGCCAGCGCAGGCAATCGAGAGACCCAGTACTTC.